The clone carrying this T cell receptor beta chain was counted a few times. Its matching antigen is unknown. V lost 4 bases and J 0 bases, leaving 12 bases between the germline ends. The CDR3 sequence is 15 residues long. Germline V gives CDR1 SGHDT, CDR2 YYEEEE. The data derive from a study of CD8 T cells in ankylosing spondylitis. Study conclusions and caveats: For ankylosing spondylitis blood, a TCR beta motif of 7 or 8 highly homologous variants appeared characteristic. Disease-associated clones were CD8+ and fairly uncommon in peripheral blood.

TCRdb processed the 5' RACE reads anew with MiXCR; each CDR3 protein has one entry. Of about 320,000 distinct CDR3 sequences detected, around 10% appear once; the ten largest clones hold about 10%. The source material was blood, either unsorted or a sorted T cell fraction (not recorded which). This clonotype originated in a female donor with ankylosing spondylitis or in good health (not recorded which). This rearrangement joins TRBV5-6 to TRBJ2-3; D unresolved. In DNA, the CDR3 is TGTGCCAGCAGCCGAAAAGCCAGGAGCACAGATACGCAGTATTTT. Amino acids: CASSRKARSTDTQYF.